The entry below gives a single T cell receptor beta chain sequence along with its context. The antigen remains unidentified. Second-dose groups at about 4 or about 12 weeks were pooled. Clones were read by immunoSEQ multiplex PCR, and TCRdb kept only the in-frame ones, dropping some. There are about 120,000 clones in the sample; about 92% occur only once, and 5% lies in the top ten. The sample is drawn from a study of T cell responses to AZD1222 COVID-19 vaccine. Study-wide findings and caveats: Spike-specific TCR breadth and depth grew following two AZD1222 doses. CD4 TCRs linked to vaccination spanned spike, dominating at 160-218 and 743-854. Repertoire sampling was restricted to post-peak T cell response timepoints.

Trimming took 2 bases from V and 7 from J, leaving 27 bases between them. The germline V gene has CDR1 LGHNA and CDR2 YSLEER. This CDR3 has 20 amino acids. The rearrangement uses TRBV4-3 and TRBJ1-6; D remains unclear. The sequencing here drew on peripheral blood, taken 28 days after the second AZD1222 dose. The TCR sequence derives from an adult who received the AZD1222 COVID-19 vaccine. The CDR3 is CASSQPPRRAGSLGNSPLHF. Written as DNA, the CDR3 is TGCGCCAGCAGCCAACCACCCCGTCGAGCAGGCAGTTTGGGAAATTCACCCCTCCACTTT.